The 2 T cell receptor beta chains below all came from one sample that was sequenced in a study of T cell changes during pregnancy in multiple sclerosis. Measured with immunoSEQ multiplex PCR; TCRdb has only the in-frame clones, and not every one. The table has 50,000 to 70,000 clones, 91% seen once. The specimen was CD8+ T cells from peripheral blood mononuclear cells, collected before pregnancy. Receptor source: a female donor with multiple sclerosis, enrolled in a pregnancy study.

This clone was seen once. CDR3 in amino acids: CASSSGGADTQYF. The DNA for the CDR3 is TGTGCCAGCTCTAGCGGGGGGGCAGATACGCAGTATTTT. The V call is TRBV7-3, the J call TRBJ2-3, with 12 bases identical to TRBD2. This CDR3 has 13 amino acids. Germline trimming cut 8 bases from V and 4 bases from J; bases unmatched to any gene: 1. The germline V gene encodes CDR1 SGHTA and CDR2 FQGTGA.

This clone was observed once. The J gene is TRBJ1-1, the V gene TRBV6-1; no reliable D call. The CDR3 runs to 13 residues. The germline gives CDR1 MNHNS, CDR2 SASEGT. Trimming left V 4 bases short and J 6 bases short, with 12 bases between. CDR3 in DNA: TGTGCCAGCAGTGGTGGAGGCAGACCTGAAGCTTTCTTT. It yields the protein CASSGGGRPEAFF.